Here is one TCR beta chain with its context. Its antigen is as yet unknown. The data were taken from a study of shared clonotypes between healthy human individuals. Study context: CD8 memory received one plate per donor, CD8 naive two, CD4 memory three and CD4 naive three.

CD45RA-negative memory and CD45RA+ naive subsets were split from the CD4+ cells. Only in-frame clones appear in the TCRdb table, and some are missing; sequencing was by immunoSEQ multiplex PCR. The repertoire includes roughly 2.2 million clones, around 93% of them detected once, and approximately 0.39% sits in the top ten. Findings and caveats of the study: Clonotypes shared by all four donors outscored non-shared clonotypes in generation probability.

V lost 2 bases and J 5 bases, leaving 16 bases between the germline ends. The CDR3 has 14 amino acids. Germline V gene lookup returns CDR1 GTSNPN and CDR2 SVGIG (reference sequence). This chain uses TRBV30 with TRBJ2-7; TRBD2 is a possible D gene (6 bases). The sequence derives from a man in his late teens or twenties in good health. Some clones in this sample may be carry-over from other donors' samples. Sequencing was carried out using naive CD4+ T cells from PBMCs. Documented subset: CD45RA+ positively selected. The DNA for the CDR3 is TGTGCCTGGAGTCGTGGACTACCAGTGGACGAGCAGTACTTC. This translates into CAWSRGLPVDEQYF.